One and the same sample provided the 27 T cell receptor beta chains below, sequenced in a study of PD-L1 blockade in urothelial cancer. Generated by immunoSEQ multiplex PCR, the TCRdb table keeps only in-frame clones and is missing some. The sample lists 14,000 to 15,000 clones; roughly 90% were seen once. The source material was PBMCs, sampled around atezolizumab (anti-PD-L1) treatment. Source of these receptors: a man aged 65 to 79 with urothelial cancer.

The J gene is TRBJ1-2, the V gene TRBV30; D gene uncertain. The CDR3 contains 13 residues. The germline gives CDR1 GTSNPN, CDR2 SVGIG (reference sequence). Trimming shortened V by 0 bases and J by 4 bases, and 9 bases separated the two germline ends. The chain's CDR3 is CAWSVQVSYGYTF. The CDR3 bases are TGTGCCTGGAGTGTACAAGTATCCTATGGCTACACCTTC.

The chain combines TRBV4-1 with TRBJ2-5; perhaps TRBD2 as D (6 bases). The CDR3 length is 15 residues. V lost 4 bases to trimming and J lost 3 bases, with 15 bases between them. Germline-derived CDR1 and CDR2 are MGHRA and YSYEKL. Here the CDR3 reads CASSPAGSLEETQYF. CDR3 bases: TGCGCCAGCAGCCCCGCCGGGAGTTTAGAAGAGACCCAGTACTTC.

V and J are TRBV4-2 and TRBJ2-7; 8 bases are shared with TRBD1. V trimming: 0 bases; J trimming: 2 bases; junction bases outside the gene matches: 9. CDR1 and CDR2 from the germline V gene are LGHNA and YNFKEQ. There are 17 residues in the CDR3. The CDR3 DNA reads as TGTGCCAGCAGCCAAGATCGGGGGACAGGTGGAACCTACGAGCAGTACTTC. It translates to CASSQDRGTGGTYEQYF.

In its sample, this clone was seen a few times. This rearrangement joins TRBV5-1 to TRBJ2-7; D is ambiguous. The ends were cut back, 4 bases at V and 3 bases at J, with 5 bases in the middle. Germline CDR1 reads SGHRS; CDR2 reads YFSETQ. This CDR3 region has 11 residues. CDR3 in amino acids: CASSTGYEQYF. The CDR3 DNA follows: TGCGCCAGCAGCACCGGCTACGAGCAGTACTTC.

The chain uses TRBV11-2 and TRBJ2-7, with 7 positions matching TRBD2. The J segment lost 4 bases and the V segment lost 3 bases, leaving 6 bases of the junction unmatched. The CDR3 is made up of 14 amino acids. Germline CDR1 is SGHAT and CDR2 is FQNNGV. CDR3 sequence: CASSFERGWYEQYF. As DNA, the CDR3 is TGTGCCAGCAGCTTCGAGCGGGGTTGGTACGAGCAGTACTTC.

The chain recombines TRBV15 with TRBJ2-5; 10 nucleotides match TRBD1. This CDR3 comprises 16 residues. Germline V lookup: CDR1 LNHNV, CDR2 YYDKDF (reference sequence). V was clipped by 1 base and J by 5 bases; unmatched bases: 7. Written as DNA, the CDR3 is TGTGCCACCAGCAGAGTACCGGGACAGGGGATCGAGACCCAGTACTTC. As protein: CATSRVPGQGIETQYF.

The chain carries TRBV14 and TRBJ1-1, with D unclear. Per the germline V gene, CDR1 is SGHDN and CDR2 is FVKESK. Deletions cut 1 base from V and 6 bases from J, with 21 bases between. The CDR3 contains 17 residues. CDR3 sequence reads: CASSQGRQFGIMAEAFF. CDR3 bases: TGTGCCAGCAGCCAAGGTCGGCAGTTCGGGATTATGGCTGAAGCTTTCTTT.

J is TRBJ2-5 and V is TRBV10-3; the match to TRBD2 covers 7 bases. CDR1 and CDR2 from the germline V gene are ENHRY and SYGVKD. The CDR3 spans 15 residues. The V segment lost 2 bases and the J segment 5 bases; nucleotides outside the gene matches: 8. The CDR3 DNA reads TGTGCCATCAGTGAGCGGGCCCAGGGAGGGGAGACCCAGTACTTC. Its protein product is CAISERAQGGETQYF.

The V call is TRBV6-6, the J call TRBJ2-3, with 7 bases that match TRBD2. The CDR3 consists of 15 residues. Trimming removed 4 bases from V and 2 bases from J; junction bases left unmatched: 6. Germline V gene data show CDR1 as MNHNY and CDR2 as SVGAGI (reference sequence). Written as DNA, the CDR3 is TGTGCCAGCAGTTTCACCGGGGGGTCCACAGATACGCAGTATTTT. The encoded protein is CASSFTGGSTDTQYF.

This sequence joins TRBV4-2 and TRBJ1-2; tentatively, D is TRBD1 (6 bases). The CDR3 covers 14 residues. V was trimmed by 1 base and J by 7 bases, leaving 13 bases between them. The V gene's germline CDR1 is LGHNA and CDR2 YNFKEQ. CDR3 sequence reads: CASSQAGGAPGYTF. CDR3 coding DNA: TGTGCCAGCAGCCAAGCGGGGGGGGCTCCTGGCTACACCTTC.

V gene TRBV5-1 combines with J gene TRBJ2-3, with 8 bases matching TRBD2. The junction had 6 bases not matched to a gene; V was cut back by 3 bases and J by 6 bases. CDR3 length: 14 amino acids. Germline V gene lookup returns CDR1 SGHRS and CDR2 YFSETQ. In nucleotides, the CDR3 is TGCGCCAGCAGCTCAACGGGGGGGCCGGATACGCAGTATTTT. Translating it yields CASSSTGGPDTQYF. Using reference TRBV5-1 and TRBJ2-3 for the parts outside the CDR3, the full variable domain is KAGVTQTPRYLIKTRGQQVTLSCSPISGHRSVSWYQQTPGQGLQFLFEYFSETQRNKGNFPGRFSGRQFSNSRSEMNVSTLELGDSALYLCASSSTGGPDTQYFGPGTRLTVL.

This chain connects TRBV28 to TRBJ2-1, with 7 bases aligning to TRBD2. V was clipped by 3 bases and J by 5 bases; unmatched bases: 7. CDR3 length: 15 residues. The germline V gene encodes CDR1 MDHEN and CDR2 SYDVKM. CDR3 sequence reads: CASSFYGGDNNEQFF. The CDR3, as DNA: TGTGCCAGCAGTTTTTATGGGGGGGATAACAATGAGCAGTTCTTC.

The chain carries TRBV19 and TRBJ1-2; D is undetermined. This CDR3 contains 15 residues. Trimming left V 4 bases short and J 11 bases short, with 23 bases between. Germline values: CDR1 LNHDA, CDR2 SQIVND (reference sequence). CDR3 sequence (DNA): TGTGCCAGTAGTAACCCGCCGGGTTACTATGTAGAATACACCTTC. This translates into CASSNPPGYYVEYTF.

V gene TRBV19 combines with J gene TRBJ1-2; D possibly corresponds to TRBD1 (6 bases). With 6 bases removed from V and 1 base from J, the gap between germline ends came to 21 bases. CDR1 and CDR2 from the germline V gene are LNHDA and SQIVND (reference sequence). The CDR3 is made up of 17 amino acids. CDR3 coding DNA: TGTGCCAGTAGCGCCTTAGGACAGCCGTTGCTTAACTATGGCTACACCTTC. Protein: CASSALGQPLLNYGYTF.

The chain carries TRBV27 and TRBJ1-3; 9 positions match TRBD1. The CDR3 runs to 15 residues. Germline V CDR1 and CDR2: MNHEY, SMNVEV (reference sequence). V gave up 5 bases and J gave up 5 bases; unmatched junction bases: 7. CDR3: CASSSFGTGRNTIYF. The CDR3 DNA follows: TGTGCCAGCAGTAGCTTCGGGACAGGGCGAAACACCATATATTTT.

V is TRBV4-2 and J is TRBJ2-1; 10 bases line up with TRBD2. The CDR3 runs to 14 residues. V shed 9 bases and J 8 bases; nucleotides not matched to a gene: 10. Germline CDR1 is LGHNA and CDR2 is YNFKEQ. In DNA, the CDR3 is TGTGCCAGTCAAAGCCTGGGACTAGCGCATGAGCAGTTCTTC. Its translation is CASQSLGLAHEQFF.

The V call is TRBV27, the J call TRBJ2-3, with D uncertain. Germline CDR1 and CDR2: MNHEY and SMNVEV (reference sequence). The CDR3 runs 12 residues. The germline V and J ends were trimmed by 6 bases and 0 bases, with 4 bases remaining between them. The CDR3 protein is CASSQSTDTQYF. The CDR3 DNA reads TGTGCCAGCAGCCAAAGCACAGATACGCAGTATTTT.

The chain carries TRBV6-1 and TRBJ2-7; D might be TRBD1 (6 bases). The V end was cut by 5 bases, the J end by 2 bases, with 16 bases between. Germline lookup yields CDR1 MNHNS and CDR2 SASEGT. This CDR3 spans 15 amino acids. The CDR3 bases are TGTGCCAGCAGTCATGACAGGACAGTCACCTACGAGCAGTACTTC. Protein sequence: CASSHDRTVTYEQYF.

The J gene is TRBJ1-6, the V gene TRBV11-2, with 11 bases lining up with TRBD1. The CDR3 sequence is 14 residues long. Trimming took 6 bases from V and 10 from J; bases not matched to a gene: 5. Per germline, CDR1 SGHAT and CDR2 FQNNGV. CDR3 region: CASSGQGAGSPLHF. DNA of the CDR3: TGTGCCAGCAGTGGACAGGGGGCAGGGTCACCCCTCCACTTT.

This chain uses TRBV4-2 with TRBJ2-5, with 10 bases identical to TRBD2. The CDR3 is 14 residues long. V trimming: 4 bases; J trimming: 4 bases; junction bases outside the gene matches: 3. CDR1 is LGHNA, CDR2 YNFKEQ, per germline. The CDR3 protein is CASSPGLALETQYF. The CDR3 DNA reads TGTGCCAGCAGCCCGGGACTAGCGCTAGAGACCCAGTACTTC.

This clone has only one observation. The CDR3 is CASSLMRWTGDEQYF. The CDR3 nucleotides read TGCGCCAGCAGCTTGATGAGGTGGACAGGCGACGAGCAGTACTTC. The V and J genes are TRBV5-1 and TRBJ2-7, with 7 bases that match TRBD1. With 1 base clipped from V and 5 bases from J, the junction kept 9 bases outside the gene matches. Looked up from germline, CDR1 is SGHRS and CDR2 is YFSETQ. The CDR3 length is 15 residues.

V is TRBV6-1 and J is TRBJ2-2; TRBD1 matches 7 bases. Trimming at V came to 0 bases and at J to 6 bases, leaving 4 bases not matched to a gene. The germline CDR1 and CDR2 sequences are MNHNS and SASEGT. The CDR3 has 15 amino acids. Written as DNA, the CDR3 is TGTGCCAGCAGTGAAGCAGGGGGCGTTGCCGGGGAGCTGTTTTTT. Its protein is CASSEAGGVAGELFF.

V is TRBV18 and J is TRBJ1-4; no definite D call. Trimming cost V 0 bases and J 7 bases, with 9 bases left between them. The CDR3 loop spans 14 amino acids. Germline-derived CDR1 and CDR2 are KGHSH and LQKENI. The CDR3 DNA reads TGTGCCAGCTCACCACCGGACTGGTCTGAAAAACTGTTTTTT. Translation: CASSPPDWSEKLFF.

The J gene is TRBJ1-5, the V gene TRBV10-2, with 7 bases fitting TRBD1. Germline lookup yields CDR1 WSHSY and CDR2 SAAADI. The CDR3 runs 16 residues. Germline trimming cut 5 bases from V and 2 bases from J; bases unmatched to any gene: 9. The CDR3 sequence: CASSHTGERGNQPQHF. CDR3 bases: TGCGCCAGCAGTCACACAGGGGAGAGGGGCAATCAGCCCCAGCATTTT.

The J gene is TRBJ2-1, the V gene TRBV5-1, with 9 bases that match TRBD2. Germline V CDR1 and CDR2: SGHRS, YFSETQ. This CDR3 comprises 18 residues. J lost 3 bases, V lost 2 bases, and 12 bases had no gene match. This CDR3 reads CASSFGGGARTYYNEQFF. CDR3 DNA: TGCGCCAGCAGCTTTGGCGGGGGGGCCCGAACCTACTACAATGAGCAGTTCTTC.

The chain joins TRBV7-9 to TRBJ2-7; 8 bases line up with TRBD1. Germline V gene data show CDR1 as SEHNR and CDR2 as FQNEAQ (reference sequence). The CDR3 has 14 residues. V was pared by 6 bases and J by 2 bases, with 6 bases of the junction left unmatched. The CDR3 reads CASRPDRDTYEQYF. CDR3 nucleotides: TGTGCCAGCAGGCCGGACAGGGACACCTACGAGCAGTACTTC.

The chain recombines TRBV6-1 with TRBJ1-6, with 9 positions matching TRBD1. CDR3 length: 15 amino acids. In germline, CDR1 is MNHNS, CDR2 SASEGT. Losses at the gene ends were 0 bases for V and 7 bases for J; bases not matched to a gene: 1. The CDR3 DNA sequence: TGTGCCAGCAGTGAAGCCGGGACAGGGAATTCACCCCTCCACTTT. This encodes CASSEAGTGNSPLHF.